This T cell receptor beta chain comes out of a study of CD8+ T cells in alopecia areata. Whole-study results and caveats: In lesional scalp, particularly from alopecia totalis/universalis, clonality was higher than in normal scalp. Mice showed clearer TCR sharing than patients did, a gap that was possibly HLA-related.

With respect to this clone: The antigen is unknown.

CDR1 is SGHRS and CDR2 is YFSETQ in the germline V gene. The V gene lost 4 bases and the J gene lost 4 bases, with 15 bases spanning the gap. The CDR3 runs to 14 residues. A FACSAria was used to sort CD4+ and CD8+ T cells. These cells came from PBMCs. Sequencing used cDNA as its template, made by extracting RNA and reverse transcribing it. Using immunoSEQ multiplex PCR, the repertoire was profiled, and TCRdb retains in-frame clones only, with some absent. The sample consists of more than 100,000 clones, roughly half of them appearing once. Sequencing was performed on CD4+ T cells sorted from blood. The chain links TRBV5-1 to TRBJ2-7; D unresolved. This TCR was sampled from a human donor in good health. In DNA form, the CDR3 reads TGCGCCAGCAGCACGGTGGAACCCCAATACGAGCAGTACTTC. Translating it yields CASSTVEPQYEQYF.